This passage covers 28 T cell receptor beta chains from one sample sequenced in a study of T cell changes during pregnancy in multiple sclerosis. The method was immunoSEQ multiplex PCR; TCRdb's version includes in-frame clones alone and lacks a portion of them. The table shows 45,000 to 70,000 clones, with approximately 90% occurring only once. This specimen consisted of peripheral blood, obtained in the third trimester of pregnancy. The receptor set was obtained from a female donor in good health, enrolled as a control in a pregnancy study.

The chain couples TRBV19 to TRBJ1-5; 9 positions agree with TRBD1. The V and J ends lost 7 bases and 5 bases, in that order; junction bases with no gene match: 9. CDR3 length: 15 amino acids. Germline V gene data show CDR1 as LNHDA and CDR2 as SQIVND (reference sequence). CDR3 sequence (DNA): TGTGCCAGTAAGATCGTCGACAGGGGGGATCAGCCCCAGCATTTT. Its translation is CASKIVDRGDQPQHF.

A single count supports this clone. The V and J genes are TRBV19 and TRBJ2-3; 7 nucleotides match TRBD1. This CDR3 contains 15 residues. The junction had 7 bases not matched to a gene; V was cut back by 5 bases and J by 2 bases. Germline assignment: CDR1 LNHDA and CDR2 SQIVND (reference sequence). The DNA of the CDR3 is TGTGCCAGTAGTCCTGGACAGGCCTACACAGATACGCAGTATTTT. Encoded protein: CASSPGQAYTDTQYF.

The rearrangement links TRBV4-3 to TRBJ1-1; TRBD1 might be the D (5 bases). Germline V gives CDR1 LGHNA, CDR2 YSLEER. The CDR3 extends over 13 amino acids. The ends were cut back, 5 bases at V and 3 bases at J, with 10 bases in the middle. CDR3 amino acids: CASSGQGHTEAFF. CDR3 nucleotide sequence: TGCGCCAGCAGCGGTCAGGGTCACACTGAAGCTTTCTTT.

The CDR3 nucleotides are TGCGCCAGCAGCCAGTCCGGGACAGGGAACGAGCAGTACTTC. As protein: CASSQSGTGNEQYF. J is TRBJ2-7 and V is TRBV4-3; 9 bases match TRBD1. Trimming took 3 bases from V and 5 from J; bases not matched to a gene: 5. CDR3 size: 14 residues. The germline V gene has CDR1 LGHNA and CDR2 YSLEER.

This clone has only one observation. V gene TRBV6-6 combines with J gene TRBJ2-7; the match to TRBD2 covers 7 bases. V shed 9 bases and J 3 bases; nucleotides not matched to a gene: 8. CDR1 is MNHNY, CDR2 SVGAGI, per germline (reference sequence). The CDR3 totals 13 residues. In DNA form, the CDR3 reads TGTGCCAGTAAACGGGGGGAGTTCTACGAGCAGTACTTC. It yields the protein CASKRGEFYEQYF.

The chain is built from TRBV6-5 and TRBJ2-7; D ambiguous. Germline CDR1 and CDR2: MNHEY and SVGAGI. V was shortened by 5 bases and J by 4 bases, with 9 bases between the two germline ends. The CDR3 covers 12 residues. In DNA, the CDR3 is TGTGCCAGCAGTGCGACATTTTACGAGCAGTACTTC. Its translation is CASSATFYEQYF.

CDR3 coding DNA: TGTGCCAGCAGCTACGATCTTTACACGACTCCCACCTACGAGCAGTACTTC. This gives the protein CASSYDLYTTPTYEQYF. The chain is built from TRBV11-3 and TRBJ2-7; D is uncertain. Trimming cost V 4 bases and J 2 bases, with 21 bases left between them. The germline V gene has CDR1 SGHNT and CDR2 YENEEA. There are 17 residues in the CDR3.

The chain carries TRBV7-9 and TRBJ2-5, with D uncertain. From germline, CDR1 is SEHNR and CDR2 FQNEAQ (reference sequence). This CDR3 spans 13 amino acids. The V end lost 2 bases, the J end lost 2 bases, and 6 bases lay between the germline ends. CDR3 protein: CASSLSTQETQYF. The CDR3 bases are TGTGCCAGCAGCTTATCCACACAAGAGACCCAGTACTTC.

CDR3 in DNA: TGTGCCAGCTCGACCACGACAGGGGACTATGGCTACACCTTC. It specifies CASSTTTGDYGYTF. V is TRBV18 and J is TRBJ1-2; 8 bases are a match to TRBD1. CDR1 KGHSH and CDR2 LQKENI come from the germline V gene. This CDR3 has 14 residues. V trimming: 6 bases; J trimming: 3 bases; junction bases outside the gene matches: 6.

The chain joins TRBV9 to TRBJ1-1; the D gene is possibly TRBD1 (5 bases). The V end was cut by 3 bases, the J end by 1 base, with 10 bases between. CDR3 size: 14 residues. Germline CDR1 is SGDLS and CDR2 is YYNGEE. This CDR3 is CASSASGGNTEAFF. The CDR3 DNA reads TGTGCCAGCAGCGCCAGCGGGGGGAACACTGAAGCTTTCTTT.

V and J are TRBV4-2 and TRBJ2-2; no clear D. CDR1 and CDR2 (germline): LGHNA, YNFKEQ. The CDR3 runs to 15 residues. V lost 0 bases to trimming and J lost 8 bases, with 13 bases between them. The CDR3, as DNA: TGTGCCAGCAGCCAAGATCAGGCCTATAAGGGGGAGCTGTTTTTT. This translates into CASSQDQAYKGELFF.

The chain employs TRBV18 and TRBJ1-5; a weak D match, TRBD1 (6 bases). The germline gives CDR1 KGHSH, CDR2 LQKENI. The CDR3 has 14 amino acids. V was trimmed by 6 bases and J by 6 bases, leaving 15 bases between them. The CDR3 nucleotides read TGTGCCAGCTCCTCGCTTCAGGGGACTCAGCCCCAGCATTTT. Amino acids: CASSSLQGTQPQHF.

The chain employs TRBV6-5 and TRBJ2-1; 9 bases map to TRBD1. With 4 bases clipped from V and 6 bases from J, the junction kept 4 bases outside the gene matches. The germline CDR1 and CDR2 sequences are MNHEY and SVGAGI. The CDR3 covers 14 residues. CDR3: CASSSGQGVNEQFF. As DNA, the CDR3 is TGTGCCAGCAGTTCGGGACAGGGCGTCAATGAGCAGTTCTTC.

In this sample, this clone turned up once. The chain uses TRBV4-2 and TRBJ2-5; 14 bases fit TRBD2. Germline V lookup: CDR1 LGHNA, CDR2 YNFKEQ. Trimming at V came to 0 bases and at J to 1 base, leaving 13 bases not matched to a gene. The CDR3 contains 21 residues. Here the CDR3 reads CASSQEVRLRGLAGGQETQYF. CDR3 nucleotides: TGTGCCAGCAGCCAAGAGGTCAGGTTGAGAGGACTAGCGGGAGGCCAAGAGACCCAGTACTTC.

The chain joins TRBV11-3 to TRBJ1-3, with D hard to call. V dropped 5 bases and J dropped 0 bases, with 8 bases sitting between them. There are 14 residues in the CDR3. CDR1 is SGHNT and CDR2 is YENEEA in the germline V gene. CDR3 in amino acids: CASSMWSSGNTIYF. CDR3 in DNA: TGTGCCAGCAGCATGTGGAGCTCTGGAAACACCATATATTTT.

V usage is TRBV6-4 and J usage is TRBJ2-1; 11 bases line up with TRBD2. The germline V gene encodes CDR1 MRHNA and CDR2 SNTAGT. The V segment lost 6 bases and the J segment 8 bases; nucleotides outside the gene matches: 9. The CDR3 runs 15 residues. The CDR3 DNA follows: TGTGCCAGCAGCAAACTAGCGGGAGAACAGGATGAGCAGTTCTTC. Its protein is CASSKLAGEQDEQFF.

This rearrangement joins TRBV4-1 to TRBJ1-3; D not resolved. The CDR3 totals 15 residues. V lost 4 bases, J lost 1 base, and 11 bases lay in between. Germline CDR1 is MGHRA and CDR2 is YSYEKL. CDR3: CASSPSDWSGNTIYF. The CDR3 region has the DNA TGCGCCAGCAGCCCCTCTGACTGGTCTGGAAACACCATATATTTT.

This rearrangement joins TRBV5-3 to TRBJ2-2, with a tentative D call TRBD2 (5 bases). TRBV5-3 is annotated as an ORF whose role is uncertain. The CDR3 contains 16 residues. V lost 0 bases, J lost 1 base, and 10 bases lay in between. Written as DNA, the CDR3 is TGTGCCAGAAGCTTGGCCCAGCGGCAGAACACCGGGGAGCTGTTTTTT. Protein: CARSLAQRQNTGELFF.

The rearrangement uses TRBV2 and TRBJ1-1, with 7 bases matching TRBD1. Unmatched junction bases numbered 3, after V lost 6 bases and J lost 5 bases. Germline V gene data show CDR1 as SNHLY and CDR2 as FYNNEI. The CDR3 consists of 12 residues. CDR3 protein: CASRETGTEAFF. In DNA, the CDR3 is TGTGCCAGCAGAGAGACAGGGACTGAAGCTTTCTTT. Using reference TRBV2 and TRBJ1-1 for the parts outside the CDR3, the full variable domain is EPEVTQTPSHQVTQMGQEVILRCVPISNHLYFYWYRQILGQKVEFLVSFYNNEISEKSEIFDDQFSVERPDGSNFTLKIRSTKLEDSAMYFCASRETGTEAFFGQGTRLTVV.

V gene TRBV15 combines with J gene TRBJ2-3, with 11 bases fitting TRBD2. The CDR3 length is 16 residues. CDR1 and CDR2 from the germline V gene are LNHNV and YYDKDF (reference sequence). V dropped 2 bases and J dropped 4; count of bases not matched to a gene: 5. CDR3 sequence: CATSRLTSGGADTQYF. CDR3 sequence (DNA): TGTGCCACCAGCAGACTTACTAGCGGGGGCGCAGATACGCAGTATTTT.

CDR3 nucleotide sequence: TGTGCCAGCAGCTGGGGGCCCGGTAGCAATCAGCCCCAGCATTTT. It specifies CASSWGPGSNQPQHF. This chain links TRBV7-6 with TRBJ1-5; D perhaps matches TRBD1 (6 bases). The germline V gene encodes CDR1 SGHVS and CDR2 FNYEAQ. Trimming stripped 4 bases from V and 0 bases from J, with 10 bases between. The CDR3 runs to 15 residues.

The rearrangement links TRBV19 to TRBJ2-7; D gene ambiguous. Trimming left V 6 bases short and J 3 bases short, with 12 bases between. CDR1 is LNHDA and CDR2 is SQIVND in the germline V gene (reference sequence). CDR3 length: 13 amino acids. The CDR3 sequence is CASSSYDNYEQYF. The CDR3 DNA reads TGTGCCAGTAGCTCTTACGACAACTACGAGCAGTACTTC.

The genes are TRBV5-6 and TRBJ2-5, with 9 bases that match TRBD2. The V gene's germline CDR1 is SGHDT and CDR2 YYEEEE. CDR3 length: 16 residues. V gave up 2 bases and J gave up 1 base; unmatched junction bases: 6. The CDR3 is CASSLGGRALQETQYF. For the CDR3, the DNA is TGTGCCAGCAGCTTAGGCGGGAGGGCCCTCCAAGAGACCCAGTACTTC.

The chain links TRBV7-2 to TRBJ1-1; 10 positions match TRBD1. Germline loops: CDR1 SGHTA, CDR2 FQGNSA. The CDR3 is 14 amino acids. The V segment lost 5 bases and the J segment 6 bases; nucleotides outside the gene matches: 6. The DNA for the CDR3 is TGTGCCAGCAGCACGGGACAGGGGACCTCTGAAGCTTTCTTT. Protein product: CASSTGQGTSEAFF.

Written as DNA, the CDR3 is TGTGCCAGTAGTCCGGGGAAGATCTATGGCTACACCTTC. It translates to CASSPGKIYGYTF. The chain joins TRBV19 to TRBJ1-2; no firm D call. The germline V gene has CDR1 LNHDA and CDR2 SQIVND (reference sequence). With 5 bases removed from V and 4 bases from J, the gap between germline ends came to 11 bases. CDR3 size: 13 residues.

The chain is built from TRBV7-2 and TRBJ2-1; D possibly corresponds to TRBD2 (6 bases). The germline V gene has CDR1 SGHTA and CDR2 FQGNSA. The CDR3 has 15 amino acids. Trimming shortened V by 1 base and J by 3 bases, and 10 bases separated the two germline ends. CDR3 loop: CASSLVGEDYNEQFF. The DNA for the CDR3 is TGTGCCAGCAGCTTAGTTGGGGAGGACTACAATGAGCAGTTCTTC.

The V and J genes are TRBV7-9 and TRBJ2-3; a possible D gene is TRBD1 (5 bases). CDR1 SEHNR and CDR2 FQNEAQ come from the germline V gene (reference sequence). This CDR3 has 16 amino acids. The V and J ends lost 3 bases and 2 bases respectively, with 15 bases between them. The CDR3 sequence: CASSFGGAKATDTQYF. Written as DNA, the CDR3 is TGTGCCAGCAGCTTCGGTGGGGCTAAAGCCACAGATACGCAGTATTTT.

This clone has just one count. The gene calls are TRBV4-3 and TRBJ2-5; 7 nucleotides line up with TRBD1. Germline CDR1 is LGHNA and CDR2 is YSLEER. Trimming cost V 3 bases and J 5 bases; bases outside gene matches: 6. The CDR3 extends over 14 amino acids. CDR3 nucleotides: TGCGCCAGCAGCCAGGCGACAGGGTTGGAGACCCAGTACTTC. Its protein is CASSQATGLETQYF.